The 8 T cell receptor beta chains below were found in one sample sequenced in a study of blood T cell repertoires in COVID-19. Method: immunoSEQ multiplex PCR; TCRdb's copy keeps in-frame clones and lacks some. The sample shows roughly 410,000 clones, about 87% of them seen only once. The sample taken for sequencing was peripheral blood. The source of these receptors is a woman aged 55 to 70 with COVID-19, enrolled during active disease.

As DNA, the CDR3 is TGTGCCAGCAGTCTAGGGGGCACCTATAATTCACCCCTCCACTTT. Encoded protein: CASSLGGTYNSPLHF. This chain uses TRBV6-5 with TRBJ1-6; 7 nucleotides line up with TRBD1. Unmatched junction bases numbered 3, after V lost 5 bases and J lost 2 bases. Germline V gene sequence: CDR1 MNHEY, CDR2 SVGAGI. The CDR3 loop spans 15 amino acids.

The chain links TRBV9 to TRBJ2-1; D is perhaps TRBD2 (5 bases). The CDR3 loop spans 14 amino acids. Trimming cost V 0 bases and J 10 bases, with 14 bases left between them. Germline V gene lookup returns CDR1 SGDLS and CDR2 YYNGEE. CDR3 in amino acids: CASSVEGDRGEQFF. The CDR3 DNA sequence: TGTGCCAGCAGCGTAGAAGGTGATCGGGGAGAGCAGTTCTTC.

The chain has TRBV19 and TRBJ2-1; possible D gene TRBD1, 5 bases. Deletions cut 5 bases from V and 6 bases from J, with 17 bases between. This CDR3 has 15 amino acids. Per the germline V gene, CDR1 is LNHDA and CDR2 is SQIVND (reference sequence). CDR3 nucleotides: TGTGCCAGTAGTCCCCAGGGCAGGAGCGTCAATGAGCAGTTCTTC. Residues: CASSPQGRSVNEQFF.

The chain has TRBV28 and TRBJ2-7; 8 bases are shared with TRBD2. This CDR3 has 16 residues. Germline-derived CDR1 and CDR2 are MDHEN and SYDVKM. Trimming removed 6 bases from V and 2 bases from J; junction bases left unmatched: 12. DNA for the CDR3: TGTGCCAGCAGCCAGACGGGACTAGTGGGCGCCTACGAGCAGTACTTC. Protein sequence: CASSQTGLVGAYEQYF.

J is TRBJ1-1 and V is TRBV29-1; possible D gene TRBD1, 6 bases. Trimming took 4 bases from V and 0 from J, leaving 9 bases between them. The CDR3 extends over 13 amino acids. Germline loops: CDR1 SQVTM, CDR2 ANQGSEA. DNA for the CDR3: TGCAGCGTTGTTTGGACAGTGAACACTGAAGCTTTCTTT. This sequence encodes CSVVWTVNTEAFF. The variable domain in full, with the rest retrieved from reference TRBV29-1 and TRBJ1-1, is SAVISQKPSRDICQRGTSLTIQCQVDSQVTMMFWYRQQPGQSLTLIATANQGSEATYESGFVIDKFPISRPNLTFSTLTVSNMSPEDSSIYLCSVVWTVNTEAFFGQGTRLTVV.

This clone was seen just once. The genes are TRBV11-1 and TRBJ2-3; 9 positions match TRBD2. J lost 2 bases, V lost 7 bases, and 10 bases had no gene match. Germline CDR1 is SGHAT and CDR2 is FQDESV (reference sequence). The CDR3 sequence is 16 residues long. The CDR3 nucleotides read TGTGCCAGCACCTTGTCGGGACTAGCTTTCACAGATACGCAGTATTTT. It specifies CASTLSGLAFTDTQYF.

The J gene is TRBJ1-5, the V gene TRBV30; the match to TRBD1 covers 8 bases. This CDR3 has 14 amino acids. V dropped 1 base and J dropped 6; count of bases not matched to a gene: 5. Germline CDR1 and CDR2: GTSNPN and SVGIG (reference sequence). The CDR3 nucleotides read TGTGCCTGGAGTGCCCAGGGGGCGAGTCAGCCCCAGCATTTT. Its translation is CAWSAQGASQPQHF. Looking up the rest from reference TRBV30 and TRBJ1-5 gives the full variable domain: SQTIHQWPATLVQPVGSPLSLECTVEGTSNPNLYWYRQAAGRGLQLLFYSVGIGQISSEVPQNLSASRPQDRQFILSSKKLLLSDSGFYLCAWSAQGASQPQHFGDGTRLSIL.

The rearrangement joins TRBV6-5 to TRBJ1-2; 7 nucleotides line up with TRBD1. The CDR3 is 16 amino acids. Losses at the gene ends were 4 bases for V and 0 bases for J; bases not matched to a gene: 8. The germline CDR1 and CDR2 sequences are MNHEY and SVGAGI. The CDR3 loop is CASSWGTARSNYGYTF. In DNA, the CDR3 is TGTGCCAGCAGTTGGGGGACAGCTAGATCTAACTATGGCTACACCTTC.